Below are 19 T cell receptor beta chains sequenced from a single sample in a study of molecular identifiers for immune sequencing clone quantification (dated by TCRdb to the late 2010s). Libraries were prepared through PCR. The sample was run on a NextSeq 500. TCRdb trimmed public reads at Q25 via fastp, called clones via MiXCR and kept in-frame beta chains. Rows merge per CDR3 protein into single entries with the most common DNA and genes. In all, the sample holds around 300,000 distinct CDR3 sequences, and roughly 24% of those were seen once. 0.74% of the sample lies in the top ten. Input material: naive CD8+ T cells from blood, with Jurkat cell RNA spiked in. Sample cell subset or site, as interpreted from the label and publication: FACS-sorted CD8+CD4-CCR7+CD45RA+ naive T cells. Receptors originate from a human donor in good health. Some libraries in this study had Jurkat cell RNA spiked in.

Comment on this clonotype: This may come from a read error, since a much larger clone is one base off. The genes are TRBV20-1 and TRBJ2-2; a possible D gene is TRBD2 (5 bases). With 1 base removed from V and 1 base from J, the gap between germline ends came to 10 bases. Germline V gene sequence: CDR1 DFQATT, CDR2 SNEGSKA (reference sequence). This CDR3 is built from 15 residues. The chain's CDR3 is CSARARGGNTGELFF. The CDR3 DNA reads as TGCAGTGCTAGAGCTCGCGGAGGGAACACCGGGGAGCTGTTTTTT.

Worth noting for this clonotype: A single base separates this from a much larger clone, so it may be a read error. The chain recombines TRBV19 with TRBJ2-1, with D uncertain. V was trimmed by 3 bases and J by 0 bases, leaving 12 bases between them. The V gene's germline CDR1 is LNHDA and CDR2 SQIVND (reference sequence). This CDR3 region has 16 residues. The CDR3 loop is CASSIGGRSSYNEQFF. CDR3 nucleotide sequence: TGTGCCAGTAGTATCGGTGGAAGAAGCTCCTACAATGAGCAGTTCTTC.

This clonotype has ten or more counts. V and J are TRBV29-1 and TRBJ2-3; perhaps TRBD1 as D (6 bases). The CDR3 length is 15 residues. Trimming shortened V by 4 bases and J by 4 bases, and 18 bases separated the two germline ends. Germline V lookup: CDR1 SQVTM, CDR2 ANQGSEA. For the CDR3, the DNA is TGCAGCGTTGCGGAACGGGCAGGGGTGCCAGATACGCAGTATTTT. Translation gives CSVAERAGVPDTQYF.

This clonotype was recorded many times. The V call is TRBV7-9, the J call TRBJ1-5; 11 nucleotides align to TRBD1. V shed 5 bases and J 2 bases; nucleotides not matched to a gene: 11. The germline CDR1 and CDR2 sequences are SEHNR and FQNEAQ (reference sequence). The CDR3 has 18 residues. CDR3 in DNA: TGTGCCAGCAGCGCCGGACAGGGGGCTATTGTGGGCAATCAGCCCCAGCATTTT. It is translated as CASSAGQGAIVGNQPQHF.

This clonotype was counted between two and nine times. The CDR3: CASSIGLENTEAFF. CDR3 DNA sequence: TGTGCCAGCAGCATTGGGCTAGAGAACACTGAAGCTTTCTTT. The chain joins TRBV11-2 to TRBJ1-1; D remains unclear. The V gene lost 5 bases and the J gene lost 1 base, with 11 bases spanning the gap. Germline loops: CDR1 SGHAT, CDR2 FQNNGV. The CDR3 contains 14 residues.

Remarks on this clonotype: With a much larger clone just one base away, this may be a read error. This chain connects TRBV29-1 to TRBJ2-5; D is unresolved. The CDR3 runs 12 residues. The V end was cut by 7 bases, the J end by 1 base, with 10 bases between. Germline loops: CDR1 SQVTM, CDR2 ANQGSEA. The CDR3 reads CSAFSCQETQYF. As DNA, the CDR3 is TGCAGCGCATTCTCGTGCCAAGAGACCCAGTACTTC. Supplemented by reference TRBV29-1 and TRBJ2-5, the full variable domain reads SAVISQKPSRDICQRGTSLTIQCQVDSQVTMMFWYRQQPGQSLTLIATANQGSEATYESGFVIDKFPISRPNLTFSTLTVSNMSPEDSSIYLCSAFSCQETQYFGPGTRLLVL.

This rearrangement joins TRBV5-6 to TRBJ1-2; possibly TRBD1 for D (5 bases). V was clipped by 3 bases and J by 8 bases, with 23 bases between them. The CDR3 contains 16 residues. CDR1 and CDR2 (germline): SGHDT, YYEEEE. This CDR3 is CASSYGSPGPQGGYTF. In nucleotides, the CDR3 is TGTGCCAGCAGCTACGGAAGCCCGGGACCCCAAGGGGGCTACACCTTC. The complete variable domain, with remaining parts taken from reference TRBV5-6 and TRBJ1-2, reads DAGVTQSPTHLIKTRGQQVTLRCSPKSGHDTVSWYQQALGQGPQFIFQYYEEEERQRGNFPDRFSGHQFPNYSSELNVNALLLGDSALYLCASSYGSPGPQGGYTFGSGTRLTVV.

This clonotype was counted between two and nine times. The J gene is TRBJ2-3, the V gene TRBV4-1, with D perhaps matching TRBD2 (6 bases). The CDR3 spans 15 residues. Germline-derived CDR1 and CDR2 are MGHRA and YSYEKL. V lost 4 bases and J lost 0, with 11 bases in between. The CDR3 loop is CASSREERSTDTQYF. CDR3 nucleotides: TGCGCCAGCAGCCGGGAGGAAAGGAGCACAGATACGCAGTATTTT.

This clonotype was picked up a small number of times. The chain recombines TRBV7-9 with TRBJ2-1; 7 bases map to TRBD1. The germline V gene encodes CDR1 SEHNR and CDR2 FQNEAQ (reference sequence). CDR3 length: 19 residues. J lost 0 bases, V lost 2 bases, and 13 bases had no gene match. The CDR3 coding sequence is TGTGCCAGCAGCTTATTCGGTACAGGGGATTACCTCTCCTACAATGAGCAGTTCTTC. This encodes CASSLFGTGDYLSYNEQFF.

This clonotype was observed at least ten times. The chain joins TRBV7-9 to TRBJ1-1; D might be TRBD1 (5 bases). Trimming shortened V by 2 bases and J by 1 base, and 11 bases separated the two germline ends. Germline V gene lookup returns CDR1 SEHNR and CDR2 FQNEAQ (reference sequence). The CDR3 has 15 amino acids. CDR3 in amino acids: CASSLMAQGNTEAFF. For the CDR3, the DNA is TGTGCCAGCAGCTTAATGGCTCAGGGGAACACTGAAGCTTTCTTT.

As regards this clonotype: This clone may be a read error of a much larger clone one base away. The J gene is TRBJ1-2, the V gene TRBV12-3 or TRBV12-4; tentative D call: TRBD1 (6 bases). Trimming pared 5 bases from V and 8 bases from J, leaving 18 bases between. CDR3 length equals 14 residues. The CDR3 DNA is TGTGCCAGCAGTACGTCAGGGGCAGATCAAGGCTACACCTTC. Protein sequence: CASSTSGADQGYTF.

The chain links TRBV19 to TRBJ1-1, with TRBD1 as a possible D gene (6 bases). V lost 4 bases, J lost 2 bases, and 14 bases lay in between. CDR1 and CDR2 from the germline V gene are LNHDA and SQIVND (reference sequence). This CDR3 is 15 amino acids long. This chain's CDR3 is CASSKNPGTNTEAFF. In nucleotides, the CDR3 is TGTGCCAGTAGTAAGAACCCCGGGACAAACACTGAAGCTTTCTTT.

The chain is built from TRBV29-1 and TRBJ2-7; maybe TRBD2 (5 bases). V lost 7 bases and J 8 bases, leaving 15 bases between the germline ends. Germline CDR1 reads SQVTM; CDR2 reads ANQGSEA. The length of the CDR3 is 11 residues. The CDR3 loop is CSGSWRYKQYF. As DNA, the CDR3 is TGCAGCGGGAGCTGGAGGTACAAGCAGTACTTC.

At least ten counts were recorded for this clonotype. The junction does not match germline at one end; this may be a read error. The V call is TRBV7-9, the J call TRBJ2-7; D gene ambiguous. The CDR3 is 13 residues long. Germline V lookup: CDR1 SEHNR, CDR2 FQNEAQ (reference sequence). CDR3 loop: CASSQDTSYEQYF. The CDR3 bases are TGCGCCAGCAGCCAAGATACGTCCTACGAGCAGTACTTC.

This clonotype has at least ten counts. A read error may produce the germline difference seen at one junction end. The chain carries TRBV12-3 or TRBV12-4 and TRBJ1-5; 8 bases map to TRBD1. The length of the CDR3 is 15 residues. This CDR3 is CASSLGQGLFQPQHF. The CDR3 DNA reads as TGTGCCAGCAGCTTAGGACAGGGTCTTTTTCAGCCCCAGCATTTT.

The CDR3 region has the DNA TGTGCCAGCAGCTTTGGTAGATGGAGGACTGGGACAGGGGATACCGGGGAGCTGTTTTTT. Its translation: CASSFGRWRTGTGDTGELFF. This chain joins TRBV7-9 and TRBJ2-2; 10 bases align to TRBD1. V was clipped by 3 bases and J by 5 bases; unmatched bases: 18. Germline lookup yields CDR1 SEHNR and CDR2 FQNEAQ (reference sequence). CDR3 length: 20 amino acids.

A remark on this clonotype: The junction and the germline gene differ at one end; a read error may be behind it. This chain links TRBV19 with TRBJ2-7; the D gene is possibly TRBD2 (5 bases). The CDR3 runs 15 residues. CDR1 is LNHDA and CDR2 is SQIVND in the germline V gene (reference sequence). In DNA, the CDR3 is TGTGTCAGTAGTATTTTTCTCCGAGGGACCTACGAGCAGTACTTC. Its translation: CVSSIFLRGTYEQYF.

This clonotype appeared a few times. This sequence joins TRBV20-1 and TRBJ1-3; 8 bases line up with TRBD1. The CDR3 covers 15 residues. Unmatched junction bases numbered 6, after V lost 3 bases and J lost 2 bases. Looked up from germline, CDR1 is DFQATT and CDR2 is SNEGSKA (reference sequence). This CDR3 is CSASWTGSPGNTIYF. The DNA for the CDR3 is TGCAGTGCTAGCTGGACAGGGTCCCCTGGAAACACCATATATTTT.

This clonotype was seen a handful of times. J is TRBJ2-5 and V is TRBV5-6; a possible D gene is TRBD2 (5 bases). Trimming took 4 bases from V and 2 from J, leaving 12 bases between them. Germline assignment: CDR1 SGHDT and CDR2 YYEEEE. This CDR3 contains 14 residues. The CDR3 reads CASSPPGNQETQYF. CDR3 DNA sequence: TGTGCCAGCAGCCCACCGGGGAATCAAGAGACCCAGTACTTC.